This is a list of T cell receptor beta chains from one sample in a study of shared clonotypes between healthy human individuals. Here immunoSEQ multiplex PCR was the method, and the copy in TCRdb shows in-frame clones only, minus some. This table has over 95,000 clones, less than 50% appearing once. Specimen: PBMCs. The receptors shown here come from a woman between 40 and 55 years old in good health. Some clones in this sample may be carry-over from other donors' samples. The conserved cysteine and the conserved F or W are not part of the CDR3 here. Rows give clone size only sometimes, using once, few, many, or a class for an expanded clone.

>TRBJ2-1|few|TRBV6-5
ASSHLDRGNNEQF
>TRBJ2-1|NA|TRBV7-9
ASSLNDRGYEQF
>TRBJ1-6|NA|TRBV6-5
ASTLYNSPLH
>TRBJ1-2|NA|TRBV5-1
ASSQTVSYGYT
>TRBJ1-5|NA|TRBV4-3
ASSQDRSNQPQH
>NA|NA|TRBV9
ASSRGQTYEQY
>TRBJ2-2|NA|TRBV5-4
ASSWEQATGELF
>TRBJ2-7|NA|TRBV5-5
ASSLQQGSYEQY
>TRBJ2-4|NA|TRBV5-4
ASSRLAGDGDIQY
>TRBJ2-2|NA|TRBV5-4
ASSLSGRGTGELF
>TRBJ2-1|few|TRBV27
ASSTITGTEQF
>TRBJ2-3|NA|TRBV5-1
ASSFLNPTDTQY
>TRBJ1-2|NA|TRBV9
ASSSADSTNYGYT
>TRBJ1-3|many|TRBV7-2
ASSVGGSGNTIY
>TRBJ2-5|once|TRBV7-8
ASSFTGLPQETQY
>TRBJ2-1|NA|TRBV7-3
ASSLTLSGSGEQF
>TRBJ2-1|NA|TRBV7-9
ASSFVQINEQF
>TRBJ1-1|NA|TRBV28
ASSQPGQGAFGAF
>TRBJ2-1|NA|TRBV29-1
SVAKEYNEQF
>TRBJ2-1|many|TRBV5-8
ASTPRLAGYNEQF
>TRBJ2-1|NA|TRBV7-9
ASSLAERKQF
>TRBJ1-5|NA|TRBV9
ASSARGDIRNQPQH
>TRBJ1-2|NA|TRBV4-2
ASSQGAGGYT
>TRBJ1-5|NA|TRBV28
ASRQDTELLGPQH
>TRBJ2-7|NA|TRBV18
ASSPVAGSAAD
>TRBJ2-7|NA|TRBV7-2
ASSLSGTEAYEQY
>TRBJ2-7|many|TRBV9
ASSVEAGGFEEQY
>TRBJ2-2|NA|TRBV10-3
AISGEPRAGELF
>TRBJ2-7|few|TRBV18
ASSLRAGGYYEQY
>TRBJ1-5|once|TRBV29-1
SAQLGGNQPQH
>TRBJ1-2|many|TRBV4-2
ASSQEYQGGYT
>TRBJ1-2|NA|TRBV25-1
ASSPDRKGIDGYT
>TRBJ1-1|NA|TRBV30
AWRATADEAF
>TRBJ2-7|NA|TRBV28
ASSSRSSLGSVEQY
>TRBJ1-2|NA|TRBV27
ASSLYQGDYGYT
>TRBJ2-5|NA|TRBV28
ASSLYRERETQY
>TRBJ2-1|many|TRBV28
ASSLTTGEQF
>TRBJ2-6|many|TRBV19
ASSTGLVLT
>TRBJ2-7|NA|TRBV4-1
ASSQEGTGVGEQY
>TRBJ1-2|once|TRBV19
ASSPALQRGYT
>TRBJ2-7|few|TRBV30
AWNQGGANEQY
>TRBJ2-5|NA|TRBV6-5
ASSCRRPDQTQY
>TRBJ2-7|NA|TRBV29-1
SAFGRVKNEQY
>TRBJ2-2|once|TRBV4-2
ASSQEPSGSGYTGELF
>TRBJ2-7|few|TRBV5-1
ASSLGGSGYEQY